The 8 T cell receptor beta chains in this list originate from one sample, sequenced in a study of T-cell memory formation after mild COVID-19. TCRdb itself ran the 5' RACE reads through MiXCR, one entry per CDR3 protein. This table holds about 300,000 distinct CDR3 sequences, roughly 21% found once. Sequences were obtained from PBMCs or a T cell subset sorted from them (not recorded which). The receptor set was obtained from a man aged 18-30 years who had mild COVID-19 (a few samples of this study predate the infection). Cell type and time point are not known.

The V gene is TRBV6-5, the J gene TRBJ2-5; D not resolved. This CDR3 contains 13 residues. Germline values: CDR1 MNHEY, CDR2 SVGAGI. V lost 6 bases to trimming and J lost 5 bases, with 13 bases between them. The CDR3 DNA is TGTGCCAGCAGGGCGGTGGACGACGAGACCCAGTACTTC. Encoded protein: CASRAVDDETQYF.

V gene TRBV7-9 combines with J gene TRBJ2-2, with D tentatively TRBD1 (5 bases). CDR1 and CDR2 from the germline V gene are SEHNR and FQNEAQ (reference sequence). The V and J ends lost 1 base and 1 base respectively, with 13 bases between them. The CDR3 extends over 17 amino acids. The CDR3, as DNA: TGTGCCAGCAGCTTAGAGGTTGGGCAGGGGAACACCGGGGAGCTGTTTTTT. The encoded protein is CASSLEVGQGNTGELFF.

The rearrangement links TRBV6-5 to TRBJ2-5, with D hard to call. The CDR3 length is 13 residues. Germline CDR1 reads MNHEY; CDR2 reads SVGAGI. V dropped 6 bases and J dropped 5 bases, with 13 bases sitting between them. CDR3 coding DNA: TGTGCCAGCAGCCCAACAAGGCAGGAGACCCAGTACTTC. Translated: CASSPTRQETQYF.

V is TRBV27 and J is TRBJ2-5, with 7 bases that match TRBD2. From germline, CDR1 is MNHEY and CDR2 SMNVEV (reference sequence). The trim removed 3 bases at V and 2 bases at J, leaving 3 bases unmatched. CDR3 length: 14 amino acids. CDR3 DNA sequence: TGTGCCAGCAGTTTTGGGGGACTACAAGAGACCCAGTACTTC. It translates to CASSFGGLQETQYF.

This clonotype was counted only a few times. The chain links TRBV6-5 to TRBJ2-7, with unresolved D. The CDR3 length is 15 residues. V gave up 0 bases and J gave up 4 bases, with 13 bases separating them. Germline V gene lookup returns CDR1 MNHEY and CDR2 SVGAGI. In nucleotides, the CDR3 is TGTGCCAGCAGTTACTCGGTCCAGCTGGGGTACGAGCAGTACTTC. Protein product: CASSYSVQLGYEQYF.

The table lists this clonotype with a few counts. The chain couples TRBV5-1 to TRBJ2-6, with D maybe TRBD1 (6 bases). Germline-derived CDR1 and CDR2 are SGHRS and YFSETQ. The CDR3 runs to 15 residues. Trimming took off 3 bases at V and 2 bases at J, with 9 bases between the two ends. The CDR3 spells CASSSQGPGANVLTF. In DNA, the CDR3 is TGCGCCAGCAGCTCACAGGGACCTGGGGCCAACGTCCTGACTTTC.

This clonotype occurred a few times. V is TRBV28 and J is TRBJ1-5; TRBD1 might be the D (6 bases). CDR3 length: 15 amino acids. Germline assignment: CDR1 MDHEN and CDR2 SYDVKM. The V gene lost 6 bases and the J gene lost 3 bases, with 15 bases spanning the gap. The CDR3 sequence is CASSGQGIDNQPQHF. CDR3 coding DNA: TGTGCCAGCAGCGGGCAGGGGATAGACAATCAGCCCCAGCATTTT. The full variable domain, with the rest looked up from reference TRBV28 and TRBJ1-5, is DVKVTQSSRYLVKRTGEKVFLECVQDMDHENMFWYRQDPGLGLRLIYFSYDVKMKEKGDIPEGYSVSREKKERFSLILESASTNQTSMYLCASSGQGIDNQPQHFGDGTRLSIL.

This chain links TRBV5-6 with TRBJ1-4; no clear D gene. V was pared by 2 bases and J by 5 bases, with 19 bases between. Germline CDR1 is SGHDT and CDR2 is YYEEEE. This CDR3 has 17 residues. Here the CDR3 reads CASSFLVRAEENEKLFF. DNA of the CDR3: TGTGCCAGCAGCTTCCTCGTCCGCGCAGAGGAAAATGAAAAACTGTTTTTT.